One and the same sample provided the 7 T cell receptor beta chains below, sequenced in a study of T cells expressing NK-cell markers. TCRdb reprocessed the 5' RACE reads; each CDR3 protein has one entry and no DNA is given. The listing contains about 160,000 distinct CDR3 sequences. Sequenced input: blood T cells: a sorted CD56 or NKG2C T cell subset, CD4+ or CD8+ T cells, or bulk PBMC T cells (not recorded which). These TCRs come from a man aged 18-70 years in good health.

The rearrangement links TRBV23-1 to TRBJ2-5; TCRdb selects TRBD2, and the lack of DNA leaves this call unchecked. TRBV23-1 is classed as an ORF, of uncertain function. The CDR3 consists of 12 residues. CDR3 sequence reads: CASSREPETQYF.

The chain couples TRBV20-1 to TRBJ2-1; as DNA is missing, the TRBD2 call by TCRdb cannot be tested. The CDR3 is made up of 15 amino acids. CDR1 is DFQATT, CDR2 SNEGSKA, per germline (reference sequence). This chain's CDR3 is CSARDPVLAYGEQFF.

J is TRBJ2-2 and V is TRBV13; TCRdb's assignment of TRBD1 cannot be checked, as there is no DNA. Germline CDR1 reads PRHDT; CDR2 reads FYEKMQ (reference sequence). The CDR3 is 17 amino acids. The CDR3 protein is CASSSPLGTVNTGELFF.

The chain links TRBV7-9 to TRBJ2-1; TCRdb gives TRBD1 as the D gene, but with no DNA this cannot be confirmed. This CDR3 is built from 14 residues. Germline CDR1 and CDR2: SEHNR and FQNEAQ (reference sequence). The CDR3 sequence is CASSTSGGRNEQFF.

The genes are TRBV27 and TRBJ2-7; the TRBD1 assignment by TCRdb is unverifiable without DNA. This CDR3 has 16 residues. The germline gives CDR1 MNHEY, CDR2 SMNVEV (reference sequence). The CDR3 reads CASSLGPGQGYYEQYF.

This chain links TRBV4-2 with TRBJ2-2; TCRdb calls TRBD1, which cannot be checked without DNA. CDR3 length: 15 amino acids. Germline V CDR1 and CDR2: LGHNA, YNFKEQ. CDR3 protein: CASSQDLRGAGELFF.

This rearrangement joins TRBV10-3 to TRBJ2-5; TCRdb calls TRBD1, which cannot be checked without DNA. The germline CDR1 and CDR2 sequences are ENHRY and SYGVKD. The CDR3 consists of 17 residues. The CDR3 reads CAISDPWAGGSQETQYF.